The sequence of this T cell receptor beta chain was determined in a study of blood T cell repertoires in COVID-19 (dated by TCRdb to 2020 to 2022). In terms of the full investigation: Collaborator samples came from the United States, Italy and Spain and covered acute and convalescent phases of COVID-19. The material from the prospective study consisted of cDNA or gDNA derived from T cells, B-cell-depleted T cells, or PBMCs. Subjects who had been exposed to COVID-19, were actively infected with it, or had recovered from it provided the deeply sampled blood TCRbeta repertoires that made up the dataset. The repertoires were released in a freely available public database meant as a resource for research on the immune response to SARS-CoV-2. The samples were drawn from two sources: the first 160 participants of the ongoing ImmuneRACE study, and some 1,300 subjects contributed by 6 global collaborators. Sample metadata almost always included a de-identified subject ID, COVID-19 status, age in years and sex. Where available, HLA class I and class II types were obtained from metadata supplied by the sample provider rather than from assay-based typing.

Note on this clone: This receptor's antigen is unknown. The sample holds no much larger clone one base away, and base qualities are not on file.

CDR1 and CDR2 were assigned from the germline V gene (reference sequence) as SEHNR and FQNEAQ. The CDR3 measures 16 amino acids from cysteine to phenylalanine. This entry keeps only the CDR3 DNA: 48 bases, framed from base 1. V is shortened by 5 bases, J by 4 bases, and the region joining them spans 19 bases. Study-wide conclusions, independent of this receptor: The amount of clinical and demographic metadata varied by source and participant and was provided uncurated.

TCRbeta CDR3 regions were amplified from genomic DNA using the immunoSEQ Assay, a bias-controlled multiplex PCR. For the original study's pipeline: The number of nucleated cells in each sample was estimated by amplification of reference gene primers within the assay. To quantify the absolute abundance of each unique TCRbeta CDR3 rearrangement, sequence reads were collapsed and filtered. For each sample, productive Simpson clonality was calculated by taking the square root of Simpson's diversity index across productive rearrangements. The table was pulled from immuneACCESS by TCRdb, which kept in-frame rearrangements only. Such tables lose some clones; where checked, under half of the loss comes from unresolved V genes, and the rest has no known cause. Clone size and V and J calls were adopted from that table, with D and trimming inferred from the DNA. Recorded for this sample are some 150,000 clones; around 83% of them occurred a single time. The top ten hold roughly 1% of the sample.

Collaborating institutions collected whole blood in K2EDTA tubes following their own protocols. For TCRbeta analysis, collaborators shipped samples as frozen whole blood, isolated PBMCs, or DNA extracted from either of those sample types. The sequenced sample consisted of peripheral blood. The rearrangement joined TRBV7-9 to TRBJ2-3; no confident D gene assignment can be made. The sequence derives from a man aged 40-49 years with acute or convalescent COVID-19. The DNA reads TGTGCCAGCAGCCCCCGGGTTAGGCCAGAGGCAGATACGCAGTATTTT. It is translated as CASSPRVRPEADTQYF.